Detailed here is one T cell receptor beta chain. Its antigen is undetermined. Trimming left V 8 bases short and J 11 bases short, with 18 bases between. This CDR3 is 11 amino acids long. Germline V lookup: CDR1 SQVTM, CDR2 ANQGSEA. These data belong to a study of regulatory T cells in long-lasting Graves disease. Points from the study as a whole: The TCR repertoire of persistent Graves' patients was less diverse than that of newly diagnosed ones.

Described time point: persistent/refractory GD, antithyroid drugs over 5 years with positive TRAb. PBMC RNA was the source of the TCR library. CDR3-region Arm-PCR and iRepertoire HTBI primers produced the TCR beta libraries. TCRdb reprocessed the multiplex PCR reads with MiXCR, giving one entry per CDR3 protein. The sample contains about 660,000 distinct CDR3 sequences, around 30% of which appear only once. The starting material was peripheral blood mononuclear cells (PBMCs), obtained when the disease was refractory, from a patient treated with antithyroid drugs. This sequence joins TRBV29-1 and TRBJ1-1; tentative D call: TRBD1 (5 bases). The TCR was taken from a female donor with Graves disease. This CDR3 is CSTLMGGEAFF. The CDR3 DNA follows: TGCAGCACACTGATGGGGGGGGAGGCTTTCTTT.